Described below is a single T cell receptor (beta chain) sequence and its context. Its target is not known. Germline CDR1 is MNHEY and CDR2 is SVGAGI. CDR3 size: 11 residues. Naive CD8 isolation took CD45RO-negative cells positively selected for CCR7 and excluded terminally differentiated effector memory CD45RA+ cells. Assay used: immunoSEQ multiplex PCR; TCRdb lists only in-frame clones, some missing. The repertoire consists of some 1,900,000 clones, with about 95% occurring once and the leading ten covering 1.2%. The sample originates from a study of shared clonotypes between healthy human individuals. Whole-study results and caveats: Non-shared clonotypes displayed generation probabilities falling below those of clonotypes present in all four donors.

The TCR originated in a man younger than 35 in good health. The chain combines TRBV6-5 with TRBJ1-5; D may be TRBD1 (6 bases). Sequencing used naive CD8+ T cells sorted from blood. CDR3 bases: TGTGCGACGGACGGCGGGACATCCCAGCATTTT. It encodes CATDGGTSQHF.